The 22 T cell receptor beta chains listed next were all sequenced from one sample in a study of cytomegalovirus exposure and HLA in healthy donors. The PCR made use of 60 Vbeta and 13 Jbeta primers. Sequencing used immunoSEQ multiplex PCR; TCRdb keeps in-frame clones, though not all of them. The table includes about 190,000 clones, 60% to 80% detected once. The sample consisted of PBMCs. These receptor sequences come from a woman in her 30s in good health and CMV-seropositive.

The genes are TRBV5-8 and TRBJ1-4; D is unclear. Germline V CDR1 and CDR2: SGHTS, YDEGEE. Trimming stripped 1 base from V and 0 bases from J, with 7 bases between. This CDR3 region has 15 residues. The CDR3, as DNA: TGTGCCAGCAGCTTGCAGGTCGCAACTAATGAAAAACTGTTTTTT. Amino acid sequence: CASSLQVATNEKLFF.

This clone has just a few counts. The chain uses TRBV11-2 and TRBJ1-1; 9 positions agree with TRBD1. From germline, CDR1 is SGHAT and CDR2 FQNNGV. V was pared by 4 bases and J by 0 bases, with 12 bases of the junction left unmatched. This CDR3 is built from 18 residues. Here the CDR3 reads CASSSDRGETFMNTEAFF. DNA for the CDR3: TGTGCCAGCAGCTCCGACAGGGGGGAAACCTTCATGAACACTGAAGCTTTCTTT.

Remarks on this clone: The identical CDR3 is also encoded by other nucleotide sequences in the sample. The chain has TRBV5-1 and TRBJ1-5; 10 nucleotides align to TRBD1. The CDR3 loop spans 14 amino acids. Germline CDR1 and CDR2: SGHRS and YFSETQ. Trimming took 3 bases from V and 7 from J; bases not matched to a gene: 4. The CDR3 is CASSSGQGEQPQHF. In DNA, the CDR3 is TGCGCCAGCAGCTCCGGACAGGGGGAGCAGCCCCAGCATTTT.

This clone was picked up a small number of times. The DNA of the CDR3 is TGTGCCAGCAGCTTGTGGGACAGGGGTTTGGGAGGCTACACCTTC. Translating it yields CASSLWDRGLGGYTF. This sequence joins TRBV7-9 and TRBJ1-2, with 10 bases aligning to TRBD1. Losses at the gene ends were 3 bases for V and 8 bases for J; bases not matched to a gene: 9. The germline V gene encodes CDR1 SEHNR and CDR2 FQNEAQ (reference sequence). The CDR3 runs to 15 residues.

This clone was seen only once. This chain joins TRBV4-1 and TRBJ2-5, with no clear D. Germline-derived CDR1 and CDR2 are MGHRA and YSYEKL. This CDR3 has 13 amino acids. The ends were cut back, 1 base at V and 3 bases at J, with 6 bases in the middle. CDR3 sequence reads: CASSQGRKETQYF. In DNA form, the CDR3 reads TGCGCCAGCAGCCAAGGGCGGAAAGAGACCCAGTACTTC.

CDR3 nucleotides: TGTGCCACCAGCCCAGGGGGCGGGCAGCCCCAGCATTTT. Translating it yields CATSPGGGQPQHF. The rearrangement links TRBV15 to TRBJ1-5; 8 bases are a match to TRBD1. The CDR3 spans 13 residues. Trimming at V came to 5 bases and at J to 7 bases, leaving 4 bases not matched to a gene. CDR1 is LNHNV and CDR2 is YYDKDF in the germline V gene (reference sequence). The whole variable domain, remainder taken from reference TRBV15 and TRBJ1-5, is DAMVIQNPRYQVTQFGKPVTLSCSQTLNHNVMYWYQQKSSQAPKLLFHYYDKDFNNEADTPDNFQSRRPNTSFCFLDIRSPGLGDTAMYLCATSPGGGQPQHFGDGTRLSIL.

This rearrangement joins TRBV15 to TRBJ1-4, with D perhaps matching TRBD1 (6 bases). V was shortened by 2 bases and J by 4 bases, with 8 bases between the two germline ends. This CDR3 is 14 amino acids long. Per germline, CDR1 LNHNV and CDR2 YYDKDF (reference sequence). The CDR3 nucleotides read TGTGCCACCAGCAGATTACAGGGTAATGAAAAACTGTTTTTT. It encodes CATSRLQGNEKLFF.

This clone has only one observation. CDR3 amino acids: CASSSSPQGYEQYF. The CDR3 DNA sequence: TGTGCCAGTAGTTCCAGCCCCCAGGGCTACGAGCAGTACTTC. The genes are TRBV19 and TRBJ2-7; tentatively, D is TRBD1 (5 bases). V was cut by 5 bases and J by 3 bases, with 14 bases left in between. The length of the CDR3 is 14 residues. Germline loops: CDR1 LNHDA, CDR2 SQIVND (reference sequence).

V gene TRBV11-1 combines with J gene TRBJ2-3, with 13 bases identical to TRBD2. Germline lookup yields CDR1 SGHAT and CDR2 FQDESV (reference sequence). This CDR3 is built from 16 residues. The trim removed 5 bases at V and 5 bases at J, leaving 7 bases unmatched. CDR3 nucleotide sequence: TGTGCCAGCAGCACTAGACTAGCGGGAGGAGTAGATACGCAGTATTTT. This encodes CASSTRLAGGVDTQYF.

The rearrangement uses TRBV5-6 and TRBJ1-2; D might be TRBD1 (6 bases). The germline V gene has CDR1 SGHDT and CDR2 YYEEEE. The CDR3 has 13 amino acids. The V end was cut by 4 bases, the J end by 4 bases, with 11 bases between. This chain's CDR3 is CASSQQGTYGYTF. The CDR3 nucleotides read TGTGCCAGCAGCCAACAGGGAACCTATGGCTACACCTTC.

This chain connects TRBV6-6 to TRBJ1-2; TRBD1 is a possible D gene (5 bases). The V end was cut by 0 bases, the J end by 6 bases, with 17 bases between. Looked up from germline, CDR1 is MNHNY and CDR2 is SVGAGI (reference sequence). This CDR3 is 16 amino acids long. The CDR3 nucleotides read TGTGCCAGCAGTTACTCGAGGGAGGGGATAACGCATGGCTACACCTTC. Protein: CASSYSREGITHGYTF.

The chain carries TRBV2 and TRBJ1-5, with 8 bases identical to TRBD1. Germline CDR1 and CDR2: SNHLY and FYNNEI. V lost 3 bases and J lost 3; bases outside the gene matches: 10. This CDR3 contains 17 residues. The CDR3 loop is CASSDNRGTGPNQPQHF. For the CDR3, the DNA is TGTGCCAGCAGTGACAATAGGGGGACAGGACCCAATCAGCCCCAGCATTTT. Combining the CDR3 with reference TRBV2 and TRBJ1-5 gives the whole variable domain EPEVTQTPSHQVTQMGQEVILRCVPISNHLYFYWYRQILGQKVEFLVSFYNNEISEKSEIFDDQFSVERPDGSNFTLKIRSTKLEDSAMYFCASSDNRGTGPNQPQHFGDGTRLSIL.

V and J are TRBV5-1 and TRBJ1-6; D is possibly TRBD1 (6 bases). Germline CDR1 is SGHRS and CDR2 is YFSETQ. Deletions cut 0 bases from V and 8 bases from J, with 9 bases between. The CDR3 runs to 14 residues. CDR3 bases: TGCGCCAGCAGCTTGGGGGACATCTATTCACCCCTCCACTTT. It yields the protein CASSLGDIYSPLHF.

This chain links TRBV28 with TRBJ1-5; 7 positions match TRBD1. The CDR3 runs 15 residues. CDR1 and CDR2 from the germline V gene are MDHEN and SYDVKM. V gave up 4 bases and J gave up 3 bases; unmatched junction bases: 6. DNA for the CDR3: TGTGCCAGCAGTTCCGGGACAGCCCTCAATCAGCCCCAGCATTTT. Translating it yields CASSSGTALNQPQHF.

Remarks on this clone: One end of the junction is discordant with germline, which a read error may explain. The chain combines TRBV7-2 with TRBJ1-1; no reliable D call. The germline V gene has CDR1 SGHTA and CDR2 FQGNSA. The CDR3 has 15 amino acids. The DNA for the CDR3 is TGTGCCAGCAGCTTCCTCGGCGGTGCCGGCGCTGAAGCTTTTTTT. It encodes CASSFLGGAGAEAFF.

The chain has TRBV5-1 and TRBJ2-3; no clear D gene. Between the trimmed V and J ends, which lost 0 bases and 4 bases, there was a span of 9 bases. The CDR3 loop spans 14 amino acids. Looked up from germline, CDR1 is SGHRS and CDR2 is YFSETQ. The chain's CDR3 is CASSLVQASDTQYF. The CDR3 bases are TGCGCCAGCAGCTTGGTCCAGGCCTCAGATACGCAGTATTTT.

The rearrangement links TRBV2 to TRBJ2-3; D ambiguous. With 10 bases removed from V and 2 bases from J, the gap between germline ends came to 13 bases. CDR3 size: 13 residues. Germline CDR1 reads SNHLY; CDR2 reads FYNNEI. The CDR3 loop reads CANNQNPTDTQYF. Here the CDR3 DNA reads TGTGCCAATAACCAGAACCCCACAGATACGCAGTATTTT.

The V call is TRBV5-1, the J call TRBJ2-3; 7 bases map to TRBD1. Germline V CDR1 and CDR2: SGHRS, YFSETQ. V was clipped by 9 bases and J by 0 bases; unmatched bases: 10. The CDR3 covers 15 residues. CDR3 protein: CATVRGQTSTDTQYF. The DNA for the CDR3 is TGCGCCACCGTTCGGGGACAGACTAGCACAGATACGCAGTATTTT.

The chain is built from TRBV6-6 and TRBJ1-1; no clear D. V was pared by 6 bases and J by 6 bases, with 8 bases between. The CDR3 is made up of 11 amino acids. Looked up from germline, CDR1 is MNHNY and CDR2 is SVGAGI (reference sequence). CDR3 region: CASSELSEAFF. The CDR3 region has the DNA TGTGCCAGCAGCGAACTCTCTGAAGCTTTCTTT.

This chain connects TRBV7-2 to TRBJ1-1; TRBD1 agrees at 9 bases. CDR3 size: 13 residues. V was pared by 5 bases and J by 8 bases, with 6 bases of the junction left unmatched. Germline CDR1 reads SGHTA; CDR2 reads FQGNSA. For the CDR3, the DNA is TGTGCCAGCAGCGGGGACAGGGAACCAGAAGCTTTCTTT. It encodes CASSGDREPEAFF.

The chain is built from TRBV7-3 and TRBJ2-1; D is possibly TRBD2 (6 bases). This CDR3 contains 14 residues. Trimming shortened V by 2 bases and J by 6 bases, and 11 bases separated the two germline ends. The germline V gene encodes CDR1 SGHTA and CDR2 FQGTGA. DNA of the CDR3: TGTGCCAGCAGCTTACGTCCTAGCGCCAATGAGCAGTTCTTC. Its protein product is CASSLRPSANEQFF.

In its sample, this clone was seen a few times. The V call is TRBV9, the J call TRBJ2-2; 9 nucleotides match TRBD1. CDR3 size: 17 residues. V was pared by 2 bases and J by 4 bases, with 9 bases of the junction left unmatched. Per the germline V gene, CDR1 is SGDLS and CDR2 is YYNGEE. The CDR3 bases are TGTGCCAGCAGCGTGTCTGCCGGGACAGGGTTCACCGGGGAGCTGTTTTTT. It is translated as CASSVSAGTGFTGELFF.